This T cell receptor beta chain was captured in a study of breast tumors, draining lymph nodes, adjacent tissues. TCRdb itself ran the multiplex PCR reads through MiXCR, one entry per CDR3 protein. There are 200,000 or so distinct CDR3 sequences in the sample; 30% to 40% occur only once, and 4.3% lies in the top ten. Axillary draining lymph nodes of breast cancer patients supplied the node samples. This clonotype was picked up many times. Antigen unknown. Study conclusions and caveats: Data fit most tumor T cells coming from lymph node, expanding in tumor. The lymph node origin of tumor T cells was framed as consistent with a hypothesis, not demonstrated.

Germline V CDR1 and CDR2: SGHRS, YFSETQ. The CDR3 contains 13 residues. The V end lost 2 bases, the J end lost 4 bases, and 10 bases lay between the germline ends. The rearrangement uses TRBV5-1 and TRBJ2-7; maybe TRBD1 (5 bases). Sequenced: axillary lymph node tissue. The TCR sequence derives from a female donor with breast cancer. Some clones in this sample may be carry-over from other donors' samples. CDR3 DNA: TGCGCCAGCAGCTTCCAGGGTAGGTACGAGCAGTACTTC. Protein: CASSFQGRYEQYF.